This TCR beta chain is drawn from a study of blood T cell repertoires in COVID-19. Study background: Samples representing acute and convalescent COVID-19 were sourced from the United States, Italy and Spain. The cDNA or gDNA used as material had been derived from T cells, B-cell-depleted T cells, or PBMCs.

As handled by the study authors: Using reference gene primer amplification, nucleated cell counts were estimated. Generated by immunoSEQ multiplex PCR, the TCRdb table keeps only in-frame clones and is missing some. The V and J calls and clone size come from that table; D and trimming were worked out from the DNA. Among approximately 130,000 clones listed, around 87% were seen once. Per germline, CDR1 SNHLY and CDR2 FYNNEI. The CDR3 is 16 residues long. V gave up 8 bases and J gave up 0 bases; unmatched junction bases: 8. The TCR sequence derives from a woman between 50 and 59 years old who had recovered from COVID-19. Specimen: peripheral blood. The J gene is TRBJ1-4, the V gene TRBV2, with 8 nucleotides matching TRBD1. CDR3 protein: CASWGTGTATNEKLFF. DNA of the CDR3: TGTGCCAGCTGGGGGACAGGTACTGCAACTAATGAAAAACTGTTTTTT.